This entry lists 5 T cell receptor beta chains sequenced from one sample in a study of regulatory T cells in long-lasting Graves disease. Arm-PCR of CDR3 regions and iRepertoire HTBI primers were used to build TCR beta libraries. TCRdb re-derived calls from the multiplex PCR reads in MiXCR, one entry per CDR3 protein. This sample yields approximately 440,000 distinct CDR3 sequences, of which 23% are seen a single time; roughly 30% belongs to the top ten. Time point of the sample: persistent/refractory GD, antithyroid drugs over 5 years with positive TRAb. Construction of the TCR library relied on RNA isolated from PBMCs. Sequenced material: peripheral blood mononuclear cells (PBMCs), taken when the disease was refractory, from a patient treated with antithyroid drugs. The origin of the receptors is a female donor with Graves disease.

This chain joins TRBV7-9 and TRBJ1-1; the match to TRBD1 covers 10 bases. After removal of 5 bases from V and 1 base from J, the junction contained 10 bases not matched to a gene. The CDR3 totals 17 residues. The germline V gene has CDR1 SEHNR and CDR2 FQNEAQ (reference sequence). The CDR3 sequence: CASSPTRTGGPNTEAFF. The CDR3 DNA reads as TGTGCCAGCAGCCCAACTAGGACAGGGGGGCCGAACACTGAAGCTTTCTTT. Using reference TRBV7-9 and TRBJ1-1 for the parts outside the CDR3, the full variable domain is DTGVSQNPRHKITKRGQNVTFRCDPISEHNRLYWYRQTLGQGPEFLTYFQNEAQLEKSRLLSDRFSAERPKGSFSTLEIQRTEQGDSAMYLCASSPTRTGGPNTEAFFGQGTRLTVV.

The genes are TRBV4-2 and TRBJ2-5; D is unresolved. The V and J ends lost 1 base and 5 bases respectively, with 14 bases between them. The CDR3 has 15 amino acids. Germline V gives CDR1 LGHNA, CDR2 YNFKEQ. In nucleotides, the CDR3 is TGTGCCAGCAGCCAAGGGGAATCAAGACGGGAGACCCAGTACTTC. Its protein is CASSQGESRRETQYF.

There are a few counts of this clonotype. The chain's CDR3 is CASSFRVPGELFF. CDR3 sequence (DNA): TGTGCCAGCAGTTTCCGTGTCCCCGGGGAGCTGTTTTTT. This chain connects TRBV27 to TRBJ2-2; D is undetermined. V lost 3 bases, J lost 6 bases, and 8 bases lay in between. Germline V gene lookup returns CDR1 MNHEY and CDR2 SMNVEV (reference sequence). CDR3 length: 13 amino acids.

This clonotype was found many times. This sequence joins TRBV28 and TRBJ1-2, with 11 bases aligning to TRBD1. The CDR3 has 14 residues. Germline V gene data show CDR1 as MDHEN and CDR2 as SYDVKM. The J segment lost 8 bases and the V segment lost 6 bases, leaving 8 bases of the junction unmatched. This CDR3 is CASRTDRGRVGYTF. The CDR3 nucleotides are TGTGCCAGCAGAACGGACAGGGGGCGCGTGGGCTACACCTTC.

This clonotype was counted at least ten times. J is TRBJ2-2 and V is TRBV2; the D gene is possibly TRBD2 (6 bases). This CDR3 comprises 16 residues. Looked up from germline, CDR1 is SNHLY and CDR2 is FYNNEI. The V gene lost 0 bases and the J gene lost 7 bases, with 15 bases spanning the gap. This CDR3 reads CASSEARGRVIGELFF. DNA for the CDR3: TGTGCCAGCAGTGAAGCGCGGGGTAGGGTGATCGGGGAGCTGTTTTTT.